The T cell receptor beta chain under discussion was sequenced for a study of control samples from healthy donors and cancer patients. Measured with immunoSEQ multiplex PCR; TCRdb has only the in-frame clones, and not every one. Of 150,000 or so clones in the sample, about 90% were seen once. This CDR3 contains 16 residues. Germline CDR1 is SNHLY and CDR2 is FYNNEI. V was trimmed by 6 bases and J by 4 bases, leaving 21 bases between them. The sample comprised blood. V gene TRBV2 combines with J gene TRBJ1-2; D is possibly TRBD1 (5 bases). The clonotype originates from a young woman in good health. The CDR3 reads CASRWVATAGSYGYTF. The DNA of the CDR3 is TGTGCCAGCAGGTGGGTGGCGACAGCAGGCTCCTATGGCTACACCTTC.